These 2 T cell receptor beta chains were sequenced from one sample in a study of OX40 agonist ivuxolimab in advanced cancers. The method behind the library was the immunoSEQ multiplex PCR assay. The clones in this table, taken by TCRdb from immuneACCESS, are in-frame only. Not every clone is retained; where verified, under half of the shortfall comes from an unresolved V gene, and the cause of the rest is unknown. The sample includes approximately 60,000 clones, with 85% observed a single time. The ten largest clonotypes hold under 3.5% of the sample. Sequenced material: CD4+ or CD8+ T cells sorted from blood, taken in a trial of the OX40 agonist ivuxolimab. Receptors originate from an adult with an advanced solid tumor such as melanoma, head and neck, liver or kidney cancer.

This chain uses TRBV19 with TRBJ1-3; no clear D gene. Germline CDR1 LNHDA, CDR2 SQIVND (reference sequence). The CDR3 totals 16 residues. V was trimmed by 4 bases and J by 0 bases, leaving 13 bases between them. CDR3 amino acids: CASSTPPRHSGNTIYF. CDR3 DNA sequence: TGTGCCAGTAGTACCCCCCCACGCCACTCTGGAAACACCATATATTTT. The whole variable domain, remainder taken from reference TRBV19 and TRBJ1-3, is DGGITQSPKYLFRKEGQNVTLSCEQNLNHDAMYWYRQDPGQGLRLIYYSQIVNDFQKGDIAEGYSVSREKKESFPLTVTSAQKNPTAFYLCASSTPPRHSGNTIYFGEGSWLTVV.

The chain has TRBV5-1 and TRBJ2-5; D gene uncertain. The V and J ends lost 4 bases and 2 bases respectively, with 9 bases between them. From germline, CDR1 is SGHRS and CDR2 YFSETQ. CDR3 length equals 13 residues. CDR3 DNA: TGCGCCAGCAGCCCGGCCCGTCAAGAGACCCAGTACTTC. Amino acid sequence: CASSPARQETQYF.